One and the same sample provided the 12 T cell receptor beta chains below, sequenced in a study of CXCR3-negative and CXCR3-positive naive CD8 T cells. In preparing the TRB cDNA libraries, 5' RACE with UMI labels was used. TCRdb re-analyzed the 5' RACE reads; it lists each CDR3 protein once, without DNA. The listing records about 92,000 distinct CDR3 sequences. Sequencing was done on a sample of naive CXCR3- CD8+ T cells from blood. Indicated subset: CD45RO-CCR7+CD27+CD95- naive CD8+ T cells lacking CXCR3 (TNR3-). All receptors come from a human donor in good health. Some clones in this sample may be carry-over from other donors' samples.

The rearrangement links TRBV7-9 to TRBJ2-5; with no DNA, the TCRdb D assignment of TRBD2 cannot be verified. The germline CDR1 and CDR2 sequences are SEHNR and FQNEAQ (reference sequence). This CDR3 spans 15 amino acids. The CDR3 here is CASSPPTSGGETQYF. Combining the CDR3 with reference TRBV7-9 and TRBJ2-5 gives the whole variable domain DTGVSQNPRHKITKRGQNVTFRCDPISEHNRLYWYRQTLGQGPEFLTYFQNEAQLEKSRLLSDRFSAERPKGSFSTLEIQRTEQGDSAMYLCASSPPTSGGETQYFGPGTRLLVL.

CDR3 sequence reads: CASSQDEWDLRQQYF. This chain uses TRBV4-2 with TRBJ2-7. Germline CDR1 LGHNA, CDR2 YNFKEQ. The CDR3 consists of 15 residues.

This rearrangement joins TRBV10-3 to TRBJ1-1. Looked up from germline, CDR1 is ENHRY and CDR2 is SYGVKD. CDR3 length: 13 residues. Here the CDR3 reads CAISVRLNTEAFF.

CDR3 loop: CSVAGGDYNEQFF. J is TRBJ2-1 and V is TRBV29-1; the TRBD1 assignment by TCRdb is unverifiable without DNA. CDR3 length: 13 amino acids. Germline-derived CDR1 and CDR2 are SQVTM and ANQGSEA.

The CDR3 loop is CASSFRRAGGAEMGAQPQHF. V and J are TRBV5-6 and TRBJ1-5; TCRdb proposes TRBD1, but this gene call is untestable without DNA. The CDR3 extends over 20 amino acids. Germline V lookup: CDR1 SGHDT, CDR2 YYEEEE. The full variable domain, completed using reference TRBV5-6 and TRBJ1-5, is DAGVTQSPTHLIKTRGQQVTLRCSPKSGHDTVSWYQQALGQGPQFIFQYYEEEERQRGNFPDRFSGHQFPNYSSELNVNALLLGDSALYLCASSFRRAGGAEMGAQPQHFGDGTRLSIL.

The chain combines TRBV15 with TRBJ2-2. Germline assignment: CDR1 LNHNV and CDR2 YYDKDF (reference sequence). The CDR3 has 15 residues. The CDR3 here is CATSRFGGTTGELFF.

CDR3 amino acids: CASSPRRPGYGYTF. The J gene is TRBJ1-2, the V gene TRBV4-2; TCRdb designates TRBD1, a call that cannot be tested without DNA. The V gene's germline CDR1 is LGHNA and CDR2 YNFKEQ. The CDR3 has 14 amino acids.

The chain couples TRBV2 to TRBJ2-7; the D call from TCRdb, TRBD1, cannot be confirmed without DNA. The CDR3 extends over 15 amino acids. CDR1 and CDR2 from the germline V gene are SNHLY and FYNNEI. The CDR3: CASSDVGGLQYEQYF.

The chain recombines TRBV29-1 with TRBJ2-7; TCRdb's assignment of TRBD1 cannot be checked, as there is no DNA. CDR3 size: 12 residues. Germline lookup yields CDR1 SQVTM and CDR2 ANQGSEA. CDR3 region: CSVVQDSTLQYF.

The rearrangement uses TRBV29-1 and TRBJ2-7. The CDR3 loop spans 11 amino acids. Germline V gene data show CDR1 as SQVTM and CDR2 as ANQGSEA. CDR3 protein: CSGQSSYEQYF.

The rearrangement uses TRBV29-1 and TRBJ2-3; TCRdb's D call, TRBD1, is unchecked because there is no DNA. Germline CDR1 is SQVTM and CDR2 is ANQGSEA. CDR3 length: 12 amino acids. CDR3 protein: CSVTSPEDTQYF.

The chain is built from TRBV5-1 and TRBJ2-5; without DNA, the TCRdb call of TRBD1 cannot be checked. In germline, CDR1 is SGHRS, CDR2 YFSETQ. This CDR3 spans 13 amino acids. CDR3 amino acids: CASSSTGLETQYF.